Listed here are 14 T cell receptor beta chains from one sample, sequenced in a study of regulatory T cells in long-lasting Graves disease. Researchers made TCR beta libraries by using iRepertoire HTBI primers and running Arm-PCR on CDR3 regions. In TCRdb, the multiplex PCR reads were re-called with MiXCR into one record per CDR3 protein. Here the sample spans over 650,000 distinct CDR3 sequences, about 32% being singletons. Time point here: persistent/refractory GD, antithyroid drugs over 5 years with positive TRAb. PBMCs were the source of the RNA used for TCR sequencing. The starting material was peripheral blood mononuclear cells (PBMCs), obtained when the disease was refractory, from a patient treated with antithyroid drugs. These receptors were collected from a female donor with Graves disease.

Concerning this clonotype: A read error is possible here, since a much larger clone lies one base away. V and J are TRBV7-9 and TRBJ1-2, with 12 bases lining up with TRBD1. This CDR3 spans 16 amino acids. Germline values: CDR1 SEHNR, CDR2 FQNEAQ (reference sequence). In DNA, the CDR3 is TGTACCAGCACCCCCGGTGGGACAGGGGGCACCTATGGCTACACCTTC. Translation: CTSTPGGTGGTYGYTF.

The chain joins TRBV19 to TRBJ2-7; 9 bases align to TRBD1. Germline V gene data show CDR1 as LNHDA and CDR2 as SQIVND (reference sequence). The CDR3 spans 17 residues. V was pared by 6 bases and J by 6 bases, with 18 bases of the junction left unmatched. The CDR3 loop is CASSTYGTGPTTGEQYF. DNA for the CDR3: TGTGCCAGTAGCACCTATGGGACAGGGCCTACTACGGGCGAGCAGTACTTC.

This clonotype was counted at least ten times. The gene calls are TRBV20-1 and TRBJ1-5; D perhaps matches TRBD1 (6 bases). The V end was cut by 1 base, the J end by 2 bases, with 9 bases between. Germline CDR1 and CDR2: DFQATT and SNEGSKA (reference sequence). The CDR3 loop spans 14 amino acids. CDR3 DNA sequence: TGCAGTGCTAGAGGGACAGAAGGCAATCAGCCCCAGCATTTT. This codes for CSARGTEGNQPQHF.

This clonotype was found a few times. The chain combines TRBV30 with TRBJ2-7; TRBD2 might be the D (6 bases). V lost 2 bases and J 5 bases, leaving 16 bases between the germline ends. The CDR3 is 14 amino acids. Germline values: CDR1 GTSNPN, CDR2 SVGIG (reference sequence). The CDR3 sequence is CAWSKVWRDHEQYF. In DNA form, the CDR3 reads TGTGCCTGGAGTAAGGTTTGGCGGGACCACGAGCAGTACTTC.

This clonotype was seen ten or more times. The chain is built from TRBV7-2 and TRBJ2-2; 9 positions match TRBD1. CDR3 length equals 14 residues. In germline, CDR1 is SGHTA, CDR2 FQGNSA. J lost 4 bases, V lost 5 bases, and 2 bases had no gene match. Written as DNA, the CDR3 is TGTGCCAGCAGCCCGGGACAGGGCACCGGGGAGCTGTTTTTT. Its translation is CASSPGQGTGELFF.

There are many counts of this clonotype. V and J are TRBV29-1 and TRBJ2-7; TRBD2 matches at 10 bases. Per the germline V gene, CDR1 is SQVTM and CDR2 is ANQGSEA. This CDR3 has 13 amino acids. With 6 bases clipped from V and 4 bases from J, the junction kept 6 bases outside the gene matches. CDR3 sequence (DNA): TGCAGCGTCAGGACTAGCGGAGGATACGAGCAGTACTTC. Encoded protein: CSVRTSGGYEQYF.

This clonotype was picked up many times. This chain connects TRBV11-2 to TRBJ2-2; no definite D call. Looked up from germline, CDR1 is SGHAT and CDR2 is FQNNGV. The CDR3 consists of 16 residues. V lost 2 bases, J lost 0 bases, and 10 bases lay in between. The CDR3 is CASSLFASANTGELFF. The DNA for the CDR3 is TGTGCCAGCAGCTTATTCGCCAGCGCGAACACCGGGGAGCTGTTTTTT.

V usage is TRBV3-1 and J usage is TRBJ1-1, with TRBD1 matching 7 bases. Germline CDR1 reads LGHDT; CDR2 reads YNNKEL (reference sequence). J gave up 2 bases and V 0 bases, and 15 bases lay outside the gene matches. The length of the CDR3 is 19 residues. The CDR3 here is CASSQDLRGQGVRNTEAFF. CDR3 coding DNA: TGTGCCAGCAGCCAAGACTTGAGGGGCCAGGGGGTCAGAAACACTGAAGCTTTCTTT. The full variable domain, with the rest looked up from reference TRBV3-1 and TRBJ1-1, is DTAVSQTPKYLVTQMGNDKSIKCEQNLGHDTMYWYKQDSKKFLKIMFSYNNKELIINETVPNRFSPKSPDKAHLNLHINSLELGDSAVYFCASSQDLRGQGVRNTEAFFGQGTRLTVV.

This clonotype was detected only a few times. A read error is possible here, since a much larger clone lies one base away. The chain is built from TRBV5-1 and TRBJ1-1; D is unclear. This CDR3 comprises 13 residues. V was cut by 4 bases and J by 1 base, with 8 bases left in between. The germline gives CDR1 SGHRS, CDR2 YFSETQ. CDR3 residues: CASSPEWNTEAFF. The CDR3 bases are TGCGCCAGCAGCCCGGAATGGAACACTGAAGCTTTCTTT.

This clonotype was detected ten times or more. The rearrangement links TRBV27 to TRBJ1-1; D is ambiguous. The germline V gene encodes CDR1 MNHEY and CDR2 SMNVEV (reference sequence). Trimming left V 7 bases short and J 3 bases short, with 12 bases between. The CDR3 is 13 amino acids. The CDR3 here is CASTPTGDTEAFF. Written as DNA, the CDR3 is TGTGCCAGCACCCCGACGGGAGACACTGAAGCTTTCTTT.

This clonotype was seen a few times. V is TRBV28 and J is TRBJ1-3; no clear D gene. Germline assignment: CDR1 MDHEN and CDR2 SYDVKM. The CDR3 length is 15 residues. The ends were cut back, 7 bases at V and 2 bases at J, with 15 bases in the middle. CDR3 sequence: CASTLDSRAGNTIYF. The DNA of the CDR3 is TGTGCCAGCACTCTGGACTCGCGGGCTGGAAACACCATATATTTT.

Only a few counts were recorded for this clonotype. The chain carries TRBV7-2 and TRBJ1-5; TRBD1 might be the D (5 bases). CDR3 length: 14 residues. Germline loops: CDR1 SGHTA, CDR2 FQGNSA. V shed 5 bases and J shed 0 bases, with 8 bases lying between them. The chain's CDR3 is CASSRDASNQPQHF. The CDR3 DNA reads TGTGCCAGCAGCCGGGACGCTAGCAATCAGCCCCAGCATTTT.

This clonotype was recorded at least ten times. The chain combines TRBV2 with TRBJ1-4; maybe TRBD1 (5 bases). The CDR3 has 16 amino acids. V shed 4 bases and J shed 4 bases, with 16 bases lying between them. Germline CDR1 and CDR2: SNHLY and FYNNEI. CDR3 nucleotide sequence: TGTGCCAGCAGTGCTTATGGGGCAGGCCTTAATGAAAAACTGTTTTTT. Translating it yields CASSAYGAGLNEKLFF.

Regarding this clonotype: Its ends do not fully match the called genes, so a read error is possible. The rearrangement joins TRBV2 to TRBJ1-2, with a weak D call TRBD1 (5 bases). This CDR3 comprises 12 residues. CDR1 is SNHLY and CDR2 is FYNNEI in the germline V gene. CDR3 protein: CANSEGQGGYTF. In DNA form, the CDR3 reads TGTGCCAACAGTGAAGGGCAGGGTGGCTACACCTTC.